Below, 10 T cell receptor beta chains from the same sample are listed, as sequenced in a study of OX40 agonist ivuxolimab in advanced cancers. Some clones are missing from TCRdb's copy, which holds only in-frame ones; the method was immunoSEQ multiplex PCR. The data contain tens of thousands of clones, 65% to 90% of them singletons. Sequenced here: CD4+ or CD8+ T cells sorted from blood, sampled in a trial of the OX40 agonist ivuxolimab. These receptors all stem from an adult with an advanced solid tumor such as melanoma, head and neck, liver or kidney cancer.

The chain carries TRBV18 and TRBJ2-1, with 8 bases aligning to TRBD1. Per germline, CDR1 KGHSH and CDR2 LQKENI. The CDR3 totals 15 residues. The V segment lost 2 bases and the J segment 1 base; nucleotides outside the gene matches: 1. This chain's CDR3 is CASSPGTGSYNEQFF. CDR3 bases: TGTGCCAGCTCACCAGGGACAGGTTCCTACAATGAGCAGTTCTTC.

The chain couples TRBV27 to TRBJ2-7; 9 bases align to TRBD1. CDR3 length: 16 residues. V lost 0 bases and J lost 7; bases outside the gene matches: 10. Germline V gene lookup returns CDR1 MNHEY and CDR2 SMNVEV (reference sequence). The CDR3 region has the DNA TGTGCCAGCAGTTTATCGGTCCCGAACAGGGGGCGAGAGCAGTACTTC. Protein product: CASSLSVPNRGREQYF.

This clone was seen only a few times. CDR3 coding DNA: TGTGCCAGCAGCTCTAGGGAGACCCAGTACTTC. As protein: CASSSRETQYF. The rearrangement uses TRBV7-9 and TRBJ2-5, with unresolved D. The CDR3 runs 11 residues. Germline CDR1 reads SEHNR; CDR2 reads FQNEAQ (reference sequence). Trimming took off 4 bases at V and 5 bases at J, with 5 bases between the two ends. The full variable domain, completed using reference TRBV7-9 and TRBJ2-5, is DTGVSQNPRHKITKRGQNVTFRCDPISEHNRLYWYRQTLGQGPEFLTYFQNEAQLEKSRLLSDRFSAERPKGSFSTLEIQRTEQGDSAMYLCASSSRETQYFGPGTRLLVL.

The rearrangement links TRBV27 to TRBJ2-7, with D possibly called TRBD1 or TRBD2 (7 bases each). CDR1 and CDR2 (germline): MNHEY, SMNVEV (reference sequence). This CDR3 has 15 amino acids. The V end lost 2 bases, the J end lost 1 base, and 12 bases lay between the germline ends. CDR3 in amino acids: CASSLSGTASYEQYF. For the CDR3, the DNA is TGTGCCAGCAGTTTAAGCGGGACAGCTTCCTACGAGCAGTACTTC.

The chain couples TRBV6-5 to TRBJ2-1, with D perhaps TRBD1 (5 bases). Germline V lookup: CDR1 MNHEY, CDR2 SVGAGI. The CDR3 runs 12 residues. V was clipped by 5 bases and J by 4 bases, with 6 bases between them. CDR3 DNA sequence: TGTGCCAGCAGTGACAGTTACAATGAGCAGTTCTTC. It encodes CASSDSYNEQFF.

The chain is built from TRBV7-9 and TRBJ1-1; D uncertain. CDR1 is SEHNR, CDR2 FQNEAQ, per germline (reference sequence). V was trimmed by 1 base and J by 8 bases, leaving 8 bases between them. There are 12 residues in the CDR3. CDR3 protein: CASSLVSSEAFF. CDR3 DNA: TGTGCCAGCAGCTTAGTTTCTTCGGAAGCTTTCTTT.

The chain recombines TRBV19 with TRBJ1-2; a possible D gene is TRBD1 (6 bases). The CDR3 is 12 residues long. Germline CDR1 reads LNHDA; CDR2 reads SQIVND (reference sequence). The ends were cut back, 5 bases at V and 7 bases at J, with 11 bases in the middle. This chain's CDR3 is CASSLTGFGYTF. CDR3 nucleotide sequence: TGTGCCAGTAGTTTAACAGGGTTTGGCTACACCTTC. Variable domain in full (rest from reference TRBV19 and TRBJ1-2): DGGITQSPKYLFRKEGQNVTLSCEQNLNHDAMYWYRQDPGQGLRLIYYSQIVNDFQKGDIAEGYSVSREKKESFPLTVTSAQKNPTAFYLCASSLTGFGYTFGSGTRLTVV.

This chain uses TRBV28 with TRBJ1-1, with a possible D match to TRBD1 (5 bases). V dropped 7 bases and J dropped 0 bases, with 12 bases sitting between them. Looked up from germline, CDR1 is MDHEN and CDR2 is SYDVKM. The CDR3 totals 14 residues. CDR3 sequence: CASKGPGLNTEAFF. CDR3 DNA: TGTGCCAGCAAAGGGCCAGGGTTGAACACTGAAGCTTTCTTT.

DNA of the CDR3: TGTGCCAGCAGTAACGTCCAGGGGTTGGATGGCTACACCTTC. Its translation is CASSNVQGLDGYTF. V is TRBV5-4 and J is TRBJ1-2; perhaps TRBD1 as D (6 bases). Per the germline V gene, CDR1 is SGHNT and CDR2 is YYREEE (reference sequence). The germline V and J ends were trimmed by 5 bases and 6 bases, with 17 bases remaining between them. This CDR3 is 14 amino acids long. The full variable domain, rest sourced from reference TRBV5-4 and TRBJ1-2, is ETGVTQSPTHLIKTRGQQVTLRCSSQSGHNTVSWYQQALGQGPQFIFQYYREEENGRGNFPPRFSGLQFPNYSSELNVNALELDDSALYLCASSNVQGLDGYTFGSGTRLTVV.

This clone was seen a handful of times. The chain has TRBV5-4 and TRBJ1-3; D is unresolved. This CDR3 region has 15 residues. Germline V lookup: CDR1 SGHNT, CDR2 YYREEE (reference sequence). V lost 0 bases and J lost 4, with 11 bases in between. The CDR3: CASSLDAVIGNTIYF. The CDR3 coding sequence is TGTGCCAGCAGCTTGGATGCAGTAATCGGAAACACCATATATTTT. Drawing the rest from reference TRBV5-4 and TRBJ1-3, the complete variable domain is ETGVTQSPTHLIKTRGQQVTLRCSSQSGHNTVSWYQQALGQGPQFIFQYYREEENGRGNFPPRFSGLQFPNYSSELNVNALELDDSALYLCASSLDAVIGNTIYFGEGSWLTVV.